The 21 T cell receptor beta chains given below trace back to one sample, sequenced in a study of cytomegalovirus exposure and HLA in healthy donors (dated by TCRdb to 2017 to 2019). Library method: the immunoSEQ multiplex PCR assay. The multiplex PCR relied on a mix of 60 forward primers for TCR Vbeta segments and 13 reverse primers for TCR Jbeta segments. In TCRdb, the immuneACCESS table is reduced to in-frame sequences with V and J assigned. These tables do not hold every clone; where another copy was compared, an unresolved V gene accounts for under half, and the others remain unexplained. In this sample the table shows approximately 140,000 clones, roughly 80% of which occur a single time. About 3.9% of the sample comes from the top ten. Sequenced input: PBMCs. These receptors all stem from a man in his forties or fifties in good health and CMV-seropositive.

The rearrangement uses TRBV30 and TRBJ2-7; TRBD2 matches 9 bases. The J segment lost 5 bases and the V segment lost 5 bases, leaving 10 bases of the junction unmatched. CDR1 is GTSNPN and CDR2 is SVGIG in the germline V gene (reference sequence). This CDR3 is 14 amino acids long. The CDR3 DNA sequence: TGTGCCTGGCCCCCCCCCGCGGGAGGGCACGAGCAGTACTTC. Its protein product is CAWPPPAGGHEQYF.

This clone was seen a few times. This rearrangement joins TRBV28 to TRBJ1-3; possibly TRBD1 for D (5 bases). Looked up from germline, CDR1 is MDHEN and CDR2 is SYDVKM. This CDR3 is 14 amino acids long. The V end lost 8 bases, the J end lost 7 bases, and 18 bases lay between the germline ends. The CDR3 DNA is TGTGCCAGCGGAGGGGTGAACAGTGCCAACACCATATATTTT. Protein product: CASGGVNSANTIYF.

The chain recombines TRBV5-1 with TRBJ2-1; a weak D match, TRBD2 (5 bases). Germline-derived CDR1 and CDR2 are SGHRS and YFSETQ. There are 15 residues in the CDR3. V gave up 0 bases and J gave up 6 bases, with 13 bases separating them. CDR3 in amino acids: CASSLASFGVNEQFF. CDR3 bases: TGCGCCAGCAGCTTGGCGTCATTCGGGGTCAATGAGCAGTTCTTC.

The chain joins TRBV6-7 to TRBJ2-5, with TRBD2 identical over 9 bases. TRBV6-7 is recorded as an ORF, its role being uncertain. J gave up 5 bases and V 0 bases, and 13 bases lay outside the gene matches. The CDR3 contains 18 residues. CDR3 bases: TGTGCCAGCAGTTACTCGTGGGGGACTAGCCCGGCGTATGAGACCCAGTACTTC. Amino acids: CASSYSWGTSPAYETQYF.

This chain connects TRBV19 to TRBJ2-2; 7 bases agree with TRBD1. The CDR3 loop spans 16 amino acids. Germline CDR1 LNHDA, CDR2 SQIVND (reference sequence). J was trimmed by 0 bases and V by 7 bases; bases with no gene match: 8. CDR3 bases: TGTGCCAGTATCTCCCGGGGACAGTCGAACACCGGGGAGCTGTTTTTT. Its translation: CASISRGQSNTGELFF.

The chain links TRBV7-7 to TRBJ2-2, with 8 bases lining up with TRBD1. The CDR3 spans 15 residues. Germline V CDR1 and CDR2: SSHAT, FNYEAQ (reference sequence). The ends lost 5 bases at V and 1 base at J; junction bases unmatched: 3. The CDR3 DNA sequence: TGTGCCAGCAGCCGCGGGACAGGGAACACCGGGGAGCTGTTTTTT. It codes for CASSRGTGNTGELFF. Together with reference TRBV7-7 and TRBJ2-2, the CDR3 gives the full variable domain: GAGVSQSPRYKVTKRGQDVTLRCDPISSHATLYWYQQALGQGPEFLTYFNYEAQPDKSGLPSDRFSAERPEGSISTLTIQRTEQRDSAMYRCASSRGTGNTGELFFGEGSRLTVL.

The genes are TRBV4-3 and TRBJ2-7; D possibly corresponds to TRBD1 (6 bases). V gave up 1 base and J gave up 4 bases, with 17 bases separating them. From germline, CDR1 is LGHNA and CDR2 YSLEER. CDR3 length: 16 residues. The CDR3 sequence: CASSQAPPAGVYEQYF. CDR3 nucleotides: TGCGCCAGCAGCCAAGCCCCGCCAGCAGGGGTATACGAGCAGTACTTC.

The V gene is TRBV7-2, the J gene TRBJ2-5; perhaps TRBD1 as D (5 bases). The last part of the DNA fits TRBJ2-7 better; the J call may be wrong. The CDR3 has 14 amino acids. Germline V CDR1 and CDR2: SGHTA, FQGNSA. CDR3 bases: TGTGCCAGCAGCCCCCAGGGCAGGTTCTACGAGCAGTACTTC. Protein: CASSPQGRFYEQYF.

The J gene is TRBJ2-1, the V gene TRBV7-9, with a tentative D call TRBD2 (6 bases). CDR1 and CDR2 (germline): SEHNR, FQNEAQ (reference sequence). Trimming pared 6 bases from V and 5 bases from J, leaving 17 bases between. The CDR3 covers 15 residues. The CDR3 nucleotides are TGTGCCAGCAGTGCAGTCGGGACTCCCAACAATGAGCAGTTCTTC. This codes for CASSAVGTPNNEQFF.

J is TRBJ2-7 and V is TRBV6-6, with TRBD2 matching 10 bases. The CDR3 runs 13 residues. Germline V lookup: CDR1 MNHNY, CDR2 SVGAGI (reference sequence). V was clipped by 8 bases and J by 2 bases; unmatched bases: 3. The CDR3 nucleotides are TGTGCCAGCGGGACTAGCGCTCCCTACGAGCAGTACTTC. This sequence encodes CASGTSAPYEQYF.

This clone has only one observation. V is TRBV15 and J is TRBJ2-5, with 8 bases that match TRBD2. Per germline, CDR1 LNHNV and CDR2 YYDKDF (reference sequence). J lost 1 base, V lost 5 bases, and 3 bases had no gene match. CDR3 length: 14 residues. CDR3 amino acids: CATSGTSGQETQYF. CDR3 sequence (DNA): TGTGCCACCAGCGGAACTAGCGGCCAAGAGACCCAGTACTTC.

This clone was observed once. The chain carries TRBV10-3 and TRBJ2-1; the match to TRBD2 covers 13 bases. V trimming: 11 bases; J trimming: 6 bases; junction bases outside the gene matches: 19. CDR3 size: 18 residues. CDR1 is ENHRY, CDR2 SYGVKD, per germline. The CDR3 loop reads CASAGGLAGDSPPNEQFF. The CDR3 DNA is TGTGCCTCTGCCGGAGGACTAGCGGGAGATTCGCCCCCCAATGAGCAGTTCTTC.

The chain combines TRBV11-3 with TRBJ1-1, with 7 bases fitting TRBD1. CDR1 and CDR2 from the germline V gene are SGHNT and YENEEA. CDR3 length: 15 amino acids. Trimming removed 1 base from V and 1 base from J; junction bases left unmatched: 3. The CDR3: CASSLAGTANTEAFF. The CDR3 DNA is TGTGCCAGCAGCTTAGCGGGGACAGCGAACACTGAAGCTTTCTTT.

The chain has TRBV6-1 and TRBJ1-5, with D possibly being TRBD1 (5 bases). The germline V gene encodes CDR1 MNHNS and CDR2 SASEGT. Trimming pared 6 bases from V and 6 bases from J, leaving 15 bases between. The CDR3 sequence is 14 residues long. The CDR3 DNA reads TGTGCCAGCAGCCTCTCAGGGCAGACTCAGCCCCAGCATTTT. As protein: CASSLSGQTQPQHF.

The chain links TRBV5-4 to TRBJ1-6; 7 nucleotides agree with TRBD1. This CDR3 is 14 amino acids long. Germline CDR1 is SGHNT and CDR2 is YYREEE (reference sequence). J lost 8 bases, V lost 4 bases, and 6 bases had no gene match. This CDR3 reads CASSMTGYDSPLHF. The CDR3 DNA sequence: TGTGCCAGCAGCATGACAGGGTACGATTCACCCCTCCACTTT.

This chain joins TRBV6-5 and TRBJ1-1; 8 bases fit TRBD1. Germline V gene data show CDR1 as MNHEY and CDR2 as SVGAGI. The length of the CDR3 is 15 residues. The V segment lost 0 bases and the J segment 8 bases; nucleotides outside the gene matches: 8. The CDR3 sequence is CASSYSNGQGREAFF. CDR3 sequence (DNA): TGTGCCAGCAGTTACTCGAATGGACAGGGTAGGGAAGCTTTCTTT.

The rearrangement uses TRBV30 and TRBJ2-3, with TRBD2 matching over 12 bases. Germline V gene lookup returns CDR1 GTSNPN and CDR2 SVGIG (reference sequence). V lost 4 bases, J lost 6 bases, and 11 bases stayed unmatched. The CDR3 is 16 amino acids. The CDR3 reads CAWTLAGGWQGDTQYF. The DNA for the CDR3 is TGTGCCTGGACTCTAGCGGGGGGGTGGCAGGGGGATACGCAGTATTTT.

CDR3 nucleotide sequence: TGTGCCAGCAGCCGAGGTGTCTGGGAGGAGACCCAGTACTTC. It translates to CASSRGVWEETQYF. The V and J genes are TRBV7-9 and TRBJ2-5, with D maybe TRBD2 (5 bases). The V end lost 5 bases, the J end lost 5 bases, and 15 bases lay between the germline ends. The CDR3 covers 14 residues. Germline values: CDR1 SEHNR, CDR2 FQNEAQ (reference sequence). The whole variable domain, remainder taken from reference TRBV7-9 and TRBJ2-5, is DTGVSQNPRHKITKRGQNVTFRCDPISEHNRLYWYRQTLGQGPEFLTYFQNEAQLEKSRLLSDRFSAERPKGSFSTLEIQRTEQGDSAMYLCASSRGVWEETQYFGPGTRLLVL.

The chain joins TRBV30 to TRBJ2-5; possible D gene TRBD1, 5 bases. V was trimmed by 3 bases and J by 1 base, leaving 9 bases between them. The CDR3 loop spans 13 amino acids. The germline gives CDR1 GTSNPN, CDR2 SVGIG (reference sequence). CDR3 bases: TGTGCCTGGAGGACAGTTGGCCAAGAGACCCAGTACTTC. It codes for CAWRTVGQETQYF.

This CDR3 reads CASSMRRRGNAGNTIYF. In DNA form, the CDR3 reads TGTGCCAGTAGTATGCGAAGAAGGGGCAACGCTGGAAACACCATATATTTT. This chain uses TRBV19 with TRBJ1-3, with D possibly being TRBD1 (5 bases). Looked up from germline, CDR1 is LNHDA and CDR2 is SQIVND (reference sequence). V gave up 3 bases and J gave up 2 bases, with 17 bases separating them. This CDR3 is built from 17 residues. Together with reference TRBV19 and TRBJ1-3, the CDR3 gives the full variable domain: DGGITQSPKYLFRKEGQNVTLSCEQNLNHDAMYWYRQDPGQGLRLIYYSQIVNDFQKGDIAEGYSVSREKKESFPLTVTSAQKNPTAFYLCASSMRRRGNAGNTIYFGEGSWLTVV.

This clone was seen just once. The J gene is TRBJ2-5, the V gene TRBV5-1, with a possible D match to TRBD1 (5 bases). CDR1 is SGHRS and CDR2 is YFSETQ in the germline V gene. The CDR3 contains 14 residues. Deletions cut 3 bases from V and 0 bases from J, with 9 bases between. CDR3 DNA: TGCGCCAGCAGCTCAGGACATAACCAAGAGACCCAGTACTTC. Its protein is CASSSGHNQETQYF.